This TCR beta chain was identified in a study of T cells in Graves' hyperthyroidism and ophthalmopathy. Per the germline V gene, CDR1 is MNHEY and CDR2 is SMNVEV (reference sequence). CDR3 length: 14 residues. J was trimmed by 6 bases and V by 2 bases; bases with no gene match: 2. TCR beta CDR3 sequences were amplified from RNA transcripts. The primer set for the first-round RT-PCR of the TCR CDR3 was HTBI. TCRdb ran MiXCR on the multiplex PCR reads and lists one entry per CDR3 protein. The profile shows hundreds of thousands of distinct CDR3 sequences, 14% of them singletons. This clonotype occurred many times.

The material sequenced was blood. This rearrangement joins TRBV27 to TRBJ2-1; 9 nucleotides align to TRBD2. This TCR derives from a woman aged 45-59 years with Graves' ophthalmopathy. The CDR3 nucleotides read TGTGCCAGCAGTTTAAGCGGGAGGCCCAATGAGCAGTTCTTC. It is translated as CASSLSGRPNEQFF.